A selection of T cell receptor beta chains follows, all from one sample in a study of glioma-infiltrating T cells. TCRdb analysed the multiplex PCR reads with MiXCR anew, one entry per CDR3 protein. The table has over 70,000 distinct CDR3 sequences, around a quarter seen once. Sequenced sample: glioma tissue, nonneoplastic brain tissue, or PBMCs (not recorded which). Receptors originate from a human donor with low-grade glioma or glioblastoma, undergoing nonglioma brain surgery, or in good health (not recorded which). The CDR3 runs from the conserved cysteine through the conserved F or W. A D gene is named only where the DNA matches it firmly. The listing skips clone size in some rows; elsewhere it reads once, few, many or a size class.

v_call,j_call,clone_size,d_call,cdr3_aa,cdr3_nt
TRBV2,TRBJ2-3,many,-,CASRTGTDTQYF,TGTGCCAGCAGAACAGGCACAGATACGCAGTATTTT
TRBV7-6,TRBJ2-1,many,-,CASSLVDYNEQFF,TGTGCCAGCAGCTTAGTCGACTACAATGAGCAGTTCTTC
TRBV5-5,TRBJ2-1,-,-,CASSLWASNEQFF,TGTGCCAGCAGCTTGTGGGCTTCCAATGAGCAGTTCTTC
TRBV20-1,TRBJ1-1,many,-,CSARGGDGTTEAFF,TGCAGTGCTAGAGGAGGGGACGGAACCACTGAAGCTTTCTTT
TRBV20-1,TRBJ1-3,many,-,CSARDLAGLGGNTIYF,TGCAGTGCTAGAGATTTGGCAGGCCTGGGGGGAAACACCATATATTTT
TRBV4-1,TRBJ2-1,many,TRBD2,CASSQEFAASGRREQFF,TGCGCCAGCAGCCAAGAGTTCGCGGCTAGCGGGAGACGGGAGCAGTTCTTC
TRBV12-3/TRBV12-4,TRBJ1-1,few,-,CASSFIQRTREAFF,TGTGCCAGCAGTTTCATACAGCGAACCCGTGAAGCTTTCTTT
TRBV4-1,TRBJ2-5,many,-,CASSQDNSFVTQYF,TGCGCCAGCAGCCAAGATAATAGCTTCGTGACCCAGTACTTC
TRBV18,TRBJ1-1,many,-,CASSPQGRLDGEAFF,TGTGCCAGCTCACCACAGGGGCGCTTGGACGGCGAAGCTTTCTTT
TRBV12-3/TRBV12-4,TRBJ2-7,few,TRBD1,CASSPGQYEQYF,TGTGCCAGCAGTCCGGGACAGTACGAGCAGTACTTC
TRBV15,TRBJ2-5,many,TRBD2,CATATSGRVEETQYF,TGTGCCACCGCAACTAGCGGGAGGGTCGAAGAGACCCAGTACTTC
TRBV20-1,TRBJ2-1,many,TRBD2,CSARRLAAYNEQFF,TGCAGTGCTCGGAGACTAGCTGCCTACAATGAGCAGTTCTTC
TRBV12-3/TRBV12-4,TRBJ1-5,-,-,CASSFFGGGESQPQHF,TGTGCCAGCAGTTTCTTCGGAGGGGGAGAAAGTCAGCCCCAGCATTTT
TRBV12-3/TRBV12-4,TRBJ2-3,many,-,CASSLTDTQYF,TGTGCCAGCAGCCTGACAGATACGCAGTATTTT
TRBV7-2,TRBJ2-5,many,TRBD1,CASTRTGSQETQYF,TGTGCCAGCACCCGGACAGGGAGTCAAGAGACCCAGTACTTC
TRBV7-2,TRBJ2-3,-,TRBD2,CASSFREGSTDTQYF,TGTGCCAGCAGCTTCCGGGAGGGTAGCACAGATACGCAGTATTTT
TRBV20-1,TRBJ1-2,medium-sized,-,CSAKDLSYGGYTF,TGCAGTGCAAAGGATCTGTCTTACGGGGGCTACACCTTC
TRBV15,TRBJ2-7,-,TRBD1,CATSGGGTGKTYEQYF,TGTGCCACCAGCGGAGGCGGGACAGGGAAAACCTACGAGCAGTACTTC
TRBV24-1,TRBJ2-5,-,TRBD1,CATSEGTGKKETQYF,TGTGCCACCAGTGAAGGGACAGGGAAGAAAGAGACCCAGTACTTC
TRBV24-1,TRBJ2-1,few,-,CATSDLNGPAGQFF,TGTGCCACCAGTGATTTGAACGGCCCGGCGGGGCAGTTCTTC
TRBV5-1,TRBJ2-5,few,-,CASSVGPGTPQETQYF,TGCGCCAGCAGCGTCGGACCCGGGACACCACAAGAGACCCAGTACTTC
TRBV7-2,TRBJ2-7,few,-,CASSLGGRYEQYF,TGTGCCAGCAGCTTGGGGGGAAGGTACGAGCAGTACTTC
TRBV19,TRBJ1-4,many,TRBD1,CASSSDREIEKLFF,TGTGCCAGTAGTTCCGACAGGGAAATTGAAAAACTGTTTTTT
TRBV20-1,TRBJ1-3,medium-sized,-,CSAKNSGNTIYF,TGCAGTGCTAAAAACTCTGGAAACACCATATATTTT
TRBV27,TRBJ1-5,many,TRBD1,CASSGTGVQPQHF,TGTGCCAGCAGTGGGACAGGTGTTCAGCCCCAGCATTTT
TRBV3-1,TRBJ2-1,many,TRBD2,CASSPGLAPHEQFF,TGTGCCAGCAGCCCGGGACTAGCTCCGCATGAGCAGTTCTTC
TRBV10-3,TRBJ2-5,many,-,CAISESGSQETQYF,TGTGCCATCAGTGAGTCAGGCAGTCAAGAGACCCAGTACTTC
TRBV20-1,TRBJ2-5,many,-,CSARPPRLWETQYF,TGCAGTGCTAGACCCCCACGGCTCTGGGAGACCCAGTACTTC
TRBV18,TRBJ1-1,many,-,CASSPTGLNTEAFF,TGTGCCAGCTCACCAACAGGGTTGAACACTGAAGCTTTCTTT
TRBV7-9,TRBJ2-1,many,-,CASSPRQGYNEQFF,TGTGCCAGCAGCCCTCGTCAGGGATACAATGAGCAGTTCTTC